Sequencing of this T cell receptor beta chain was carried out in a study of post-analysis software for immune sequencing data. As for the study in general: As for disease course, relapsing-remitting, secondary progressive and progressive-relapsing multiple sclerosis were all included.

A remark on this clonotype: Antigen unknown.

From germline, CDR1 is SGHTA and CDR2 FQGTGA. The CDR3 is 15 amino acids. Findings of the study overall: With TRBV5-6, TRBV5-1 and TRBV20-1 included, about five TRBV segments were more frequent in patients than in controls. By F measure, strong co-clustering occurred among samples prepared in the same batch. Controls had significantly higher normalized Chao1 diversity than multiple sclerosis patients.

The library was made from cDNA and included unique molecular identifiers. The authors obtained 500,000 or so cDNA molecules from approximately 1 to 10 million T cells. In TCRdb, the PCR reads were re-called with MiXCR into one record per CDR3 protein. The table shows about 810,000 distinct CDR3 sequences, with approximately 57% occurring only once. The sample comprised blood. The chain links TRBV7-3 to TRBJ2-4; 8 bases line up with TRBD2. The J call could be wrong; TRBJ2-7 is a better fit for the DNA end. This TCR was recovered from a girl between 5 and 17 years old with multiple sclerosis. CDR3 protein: CASSLIGGGIDEQYF. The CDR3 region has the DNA TGTGCCAGCAGCTTAATCGGCGGGGGGATCGACGAGCAGTACTTC.